This T cell receptor beta chain originates from a study of patients and donors after allogeneic stem cell transplantation. This CDR3 has 15 residues. V was cut by 7 bases and J by 1 base, with 13 bases left in between. TCRdb re-called the RT-PCR reads through MiXCR, storing one row per CDR3 protein. The repertoire holds about a million distinct CDR3 sequences, with roughly 17% as singletons. The chain is built from TRBV12-3 or TRBV12-4 and TRBJ2-2; possibly TRBD1 for D (6 bases). What was sequenced was blood, either unsorted or a sorted T cell fraction (not recorded which). The receptor comes from a human donor who was either an allogeneic HSCT recipient or a stem cell or donor lymphocyte infusion donor (not recorded which). It is not recorded whose cells these are; they may come from a transplant donor. Here the CDR3 DNA reads TGTGCCAGCAAGTCGGACAGCGAGAACACCGGGGAGCTGTTTTTT. Its translation: CASKSDSENTGELFF.